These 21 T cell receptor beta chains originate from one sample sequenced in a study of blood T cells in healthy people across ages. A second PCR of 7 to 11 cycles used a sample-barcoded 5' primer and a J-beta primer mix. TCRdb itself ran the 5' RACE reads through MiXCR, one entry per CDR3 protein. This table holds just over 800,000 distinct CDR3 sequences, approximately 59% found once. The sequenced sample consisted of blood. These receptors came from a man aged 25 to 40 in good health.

The DNA of the CDR3 is TGTGCCATCAGTGGGGGCCCGGACATCACCTACGAGCAGTACTTC. Residues: CAISGGPDITYEQYF. This chain links TRBV10-3 with TRBJ2-5, with a tentative D call TRBD1 (5 bases). The J call may be mistaken, given a closer DNA end match to TRBJ2-7. CDR1 and CDR2 from the germline V gene are ENHRY and SYGVKD. The CDR3 loop spans 15 amino acids.

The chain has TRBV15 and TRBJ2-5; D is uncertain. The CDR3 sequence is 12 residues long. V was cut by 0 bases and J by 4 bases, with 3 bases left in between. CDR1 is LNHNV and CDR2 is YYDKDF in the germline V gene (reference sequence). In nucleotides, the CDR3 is TGTGCCACCAGCAGAGAGATAGAGACCCAGTACTTC. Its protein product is CATSREIETQYF.

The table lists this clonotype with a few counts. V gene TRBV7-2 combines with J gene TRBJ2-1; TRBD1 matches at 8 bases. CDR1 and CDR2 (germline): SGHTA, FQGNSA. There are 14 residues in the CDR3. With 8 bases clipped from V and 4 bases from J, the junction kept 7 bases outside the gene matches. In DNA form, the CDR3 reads TGTGCCAGCGCCCCGGGACAGGCATACAATGAGCAGTTCTTC. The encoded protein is CASAPGQAYNEQFF.

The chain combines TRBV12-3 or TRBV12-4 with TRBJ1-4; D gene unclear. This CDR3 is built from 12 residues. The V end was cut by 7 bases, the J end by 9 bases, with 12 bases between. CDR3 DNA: TGTGCCAGCACCTGGCTGGGTCAAAAACTGTTTTTT. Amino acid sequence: CASTWLGQKLFF.

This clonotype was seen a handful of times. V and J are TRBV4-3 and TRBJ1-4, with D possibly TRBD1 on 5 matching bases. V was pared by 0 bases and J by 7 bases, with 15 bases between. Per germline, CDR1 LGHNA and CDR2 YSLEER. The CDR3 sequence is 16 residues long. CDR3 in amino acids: CASSQDRAGETEKLFF. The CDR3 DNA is TGCGCCAGCAGCCAAGATAGAGCGGGGGAGACTGAAAAACTGTTTTTT.

The CDR3: CSAPGRISGYSIQYF. CDR3 sequence (DNA): TGCAGTGCTCCTGGACGAATTTCGGGTTACAGCATTCAGTACTTC. The V call is TRBV20-1, the J call TRBJ2-4; the D is unclear. Trimming cost V 5 bases and J 9 bases, with 23 bases left between them. This CDR3 spans 15 amino acids. Germline V gene sequence: CDR1 DFQATT, CDR2 SNEGSKA (reference sequence).

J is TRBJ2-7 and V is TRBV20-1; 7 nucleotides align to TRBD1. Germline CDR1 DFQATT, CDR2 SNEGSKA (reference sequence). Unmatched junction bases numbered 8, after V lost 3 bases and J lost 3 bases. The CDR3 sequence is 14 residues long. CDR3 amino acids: CSARSGTEIYEQYF. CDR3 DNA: TGCAGTGCTAGGAGTGGGACAGAGATCTACGAGCAGTACTTC.

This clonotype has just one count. For the CDR3, the DNA is TGTGCCAGCAGAATAACAGAAGAGACCCAGTACTTC. It translates to CASRITEETQYF. The chain has TRBV7-8 and TRBJ2-5; D is unclear. Germline V gene sequence: CDR1 SGHVS, CDR2 FQNEAQ. Trimming took 6 bases from V and 3 from J, leaving 8 bases between them. The CDR3 runs 12 residues.

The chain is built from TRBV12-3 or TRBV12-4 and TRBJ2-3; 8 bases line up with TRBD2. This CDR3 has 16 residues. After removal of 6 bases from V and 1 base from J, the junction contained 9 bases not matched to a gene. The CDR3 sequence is CASSLLGRACTDTQYF. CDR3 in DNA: TGTGCCAGCAGCCTCCTCGGGAGGGCGTGCACAGATACGCAGTATTTT.

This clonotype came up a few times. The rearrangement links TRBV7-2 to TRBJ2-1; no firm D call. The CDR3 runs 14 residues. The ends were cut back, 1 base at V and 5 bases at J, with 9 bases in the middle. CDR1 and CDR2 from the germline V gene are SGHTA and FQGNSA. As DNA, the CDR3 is TGTGCCAGCAGCTTAGAGGTCTTCAACAATGAGCAGTTCTTC. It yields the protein CASSLEVFNNEQFF.

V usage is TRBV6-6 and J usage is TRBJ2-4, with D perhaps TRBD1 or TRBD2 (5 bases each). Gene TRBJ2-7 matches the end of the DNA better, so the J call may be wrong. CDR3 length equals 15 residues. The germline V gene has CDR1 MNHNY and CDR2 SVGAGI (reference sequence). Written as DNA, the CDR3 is TGTGCCAGCATGAGGGGACCAGGCCAGCTCTACGAGCAGTACTTC. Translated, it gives CASMRGPGQLYEQYF.

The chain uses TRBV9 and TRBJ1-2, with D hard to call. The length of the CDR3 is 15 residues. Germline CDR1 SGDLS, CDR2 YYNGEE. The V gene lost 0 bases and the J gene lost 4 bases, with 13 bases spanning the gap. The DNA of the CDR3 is TGTGCCAGCAGCGTAGGCGGAACGTCTCTCTATGGCTACACCTTC. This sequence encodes CASSVGGTSLYGYTF.

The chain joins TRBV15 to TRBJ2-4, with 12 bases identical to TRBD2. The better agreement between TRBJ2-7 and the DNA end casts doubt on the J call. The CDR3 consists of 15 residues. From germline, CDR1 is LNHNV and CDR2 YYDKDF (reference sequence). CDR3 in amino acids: CATSRGLAGDYEQYF. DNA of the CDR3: TGTGCCACCAGCAGAGGACTAGCGGGAGACTACGAGCAGTACTTC.

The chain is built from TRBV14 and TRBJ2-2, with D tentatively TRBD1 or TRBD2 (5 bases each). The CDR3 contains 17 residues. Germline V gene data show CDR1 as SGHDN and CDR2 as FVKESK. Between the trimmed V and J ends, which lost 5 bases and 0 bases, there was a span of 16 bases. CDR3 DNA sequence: TGTGCCAGCAGCTCCATCACCGGGACGGCGAACACCGGGGAGCTGTTTTTT. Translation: CASSSITGTANTGELFF.

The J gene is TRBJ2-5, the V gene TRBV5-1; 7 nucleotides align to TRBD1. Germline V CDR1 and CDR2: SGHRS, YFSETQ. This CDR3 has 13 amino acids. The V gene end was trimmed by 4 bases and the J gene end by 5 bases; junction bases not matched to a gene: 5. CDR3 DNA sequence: TGCGCCAGCAGCGGGGACAGTGGTGAGACCCAGTACTTC. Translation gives CASSGDSGETQYF.

In DNA form, the CDR3 reads TGTGCCAGCAGCTCCGCGGCCCTTGAGCAGTACTTC. Translated, it gives CASSSAALEQYF. The V and J genes are TRBV3-1 and TRBJ2-5; D remains unclear. The germline V and J ends were trimmed by 5 bases and 11 bases, with 15 bases remaining between them. The V gene's germline CDR1 is LGHDT and CDR2 YNNKEL (reference sequence). The CDR3 has 12 amino acids.

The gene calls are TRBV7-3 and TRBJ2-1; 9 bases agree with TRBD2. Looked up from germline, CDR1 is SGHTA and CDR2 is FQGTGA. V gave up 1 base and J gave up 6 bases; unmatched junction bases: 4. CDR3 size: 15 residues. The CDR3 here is CASSLMGSGGNEQFF. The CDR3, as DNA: TGTGCCAGCAGCTTAATGGGTAGCGGGGGCAATGAGCAGTTCTTC. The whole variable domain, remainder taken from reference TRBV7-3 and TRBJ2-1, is GAGVSQTPSNKVTEKGKYVELRCDPISGHTALYWYRQSLGQGPEFLIYFQGTGAADDSGLPNDRFFAVRPEGSVSTLKIQRTERGDSAVYLCASSLMGSGGNEQFFGPGTRLTVL.

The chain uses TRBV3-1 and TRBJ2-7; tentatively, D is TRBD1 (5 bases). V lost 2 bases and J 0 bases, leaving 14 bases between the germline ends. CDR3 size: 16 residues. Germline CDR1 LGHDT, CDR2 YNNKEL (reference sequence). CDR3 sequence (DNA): TGTGCCAGCAGCCAATTTGGGGCAGGTAGCTCCTACGAGCAGTACTTC. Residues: CASSQFGAGSSYEQYF.

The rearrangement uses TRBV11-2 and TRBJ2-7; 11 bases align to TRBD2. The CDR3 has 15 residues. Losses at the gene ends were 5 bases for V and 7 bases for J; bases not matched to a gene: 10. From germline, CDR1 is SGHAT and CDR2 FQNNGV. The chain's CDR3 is CASSTIQLAGGEQYF. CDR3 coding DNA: TGTGCCAGCAGCACCATCCAGCTAGCGGGGGGAGAGCAGTACTTC.

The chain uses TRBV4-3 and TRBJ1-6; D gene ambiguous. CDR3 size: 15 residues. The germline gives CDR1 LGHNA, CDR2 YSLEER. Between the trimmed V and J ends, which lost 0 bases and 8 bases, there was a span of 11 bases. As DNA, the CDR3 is TGCGCCAGCAGCCAAGACGAAGGGCTCTATTCACCCCTCCACTTT. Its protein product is CASSQDEGLYSPLHF.

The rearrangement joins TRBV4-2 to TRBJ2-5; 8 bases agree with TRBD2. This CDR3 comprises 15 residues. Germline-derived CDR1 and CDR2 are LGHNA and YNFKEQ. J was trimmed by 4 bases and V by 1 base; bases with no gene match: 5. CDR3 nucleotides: TGTGCCAGCAGCCAAGTGTCGGGGGGGCTAGAGACCCAGTACTTC. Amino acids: CASSQVSGGLETQYF.